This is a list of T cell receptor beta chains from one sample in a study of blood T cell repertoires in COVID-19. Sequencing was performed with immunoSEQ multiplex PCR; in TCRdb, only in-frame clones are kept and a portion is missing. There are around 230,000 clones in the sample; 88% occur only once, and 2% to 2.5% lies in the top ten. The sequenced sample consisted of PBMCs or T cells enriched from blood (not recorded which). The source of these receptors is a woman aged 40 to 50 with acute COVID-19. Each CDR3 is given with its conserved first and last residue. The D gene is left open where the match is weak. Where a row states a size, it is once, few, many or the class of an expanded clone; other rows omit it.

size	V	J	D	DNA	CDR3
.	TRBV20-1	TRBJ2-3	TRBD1	TGCAGTGCCACGGCCAGGGGGACGCAGTATTTT	CSATARGTQYF
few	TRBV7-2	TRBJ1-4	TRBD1	TGTGCCAGCAGCAATCCACCGGGACAGATTAATGAAAAACTGTTTTTT	CASSNPPGQINEKLFF
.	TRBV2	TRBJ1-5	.	TGTGCCAGCAGTCCCGTGAGGGGGGGGTTAGGCAATCAGCCCCAGCATTTT	CASSPVRGGLGNQPQHF
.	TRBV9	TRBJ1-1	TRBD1	TGTGCCAGCAGCGTAGATCCCACGACAGGGGCCCGAGCTTTCTTT	CASSVDPTTGARAFF
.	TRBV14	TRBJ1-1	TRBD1	TGTGCCAGCAGCCAGGACAGGGGTTGGAACACTGAAGCTTTCTTT	CASSQDRGWNTEAFF
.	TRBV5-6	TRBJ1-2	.	TGTGCCAGCAGCTTGGTTGACGGAGATGGCTACACCTTC	CASSLVDGDGYTF
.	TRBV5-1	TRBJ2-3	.	TGCGCCAGCAGCATGGGACTGCGCACAGATACGCAGTATTTT	CASSMGLRTDTQYF
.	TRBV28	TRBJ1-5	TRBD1	TGTGCCAGCAGTCTAATATACAGGGGGCGGAATCAGCCCCAGCATTTT	CASSLIYRGRNQPQHF
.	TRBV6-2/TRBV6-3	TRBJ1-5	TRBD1	TGTGCCAGCAGTAAACAGGGGGCCAATCAGCCCCAGCATTTT	CASSKQGANQPQHF
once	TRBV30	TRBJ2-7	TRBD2	TGTGCCTGGAGCCCTAGCGGGGTCTTTCCCTACGAGCAGTACTTC	CAWSPSGVFPYEQYF
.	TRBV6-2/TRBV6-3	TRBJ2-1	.	TGTGCCAGCAGTTTAGCGGACCCCTCCTACAATGAGCAGTTCTTC	CASSLADPSYNEQFF
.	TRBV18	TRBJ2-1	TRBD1	TGTGCCAGCTCTTACCGATCCAATACAGGGGGCGGCCACAATGAGCAGTTCTTC	CASSYRSNTGGGHNEQFF
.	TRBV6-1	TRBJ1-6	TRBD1	TGTGCCAGCAGTGAAGTCACAGGGGGAATCTCTAATTCACCCCTCCACTTT	CASSEVTGGISNSPLHF
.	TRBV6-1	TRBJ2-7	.	TGTGCCAGCAGTGAAGCGCCCTGGTCCCCCCACAGCAACGACCCCTACGAGCAGTACTTC	CASSEAPWSPHSNDPYEQYF
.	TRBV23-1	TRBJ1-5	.	TGCGCCAGCAGTCACCCTGGACGGGGGGGCAATCAGCCCCAGCATTTT	CASSHPGRGGNQPQHF
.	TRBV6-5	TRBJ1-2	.	TGTGCCAGCAGCCGCCCGGGTGATGGCTACACCTTC	CASSRPGDGYTF
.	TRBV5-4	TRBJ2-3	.	TGTGCCAGCAGCTTGGAGGGGCGGCCGGATACGCAGTATTTT	CASSLEGRPDTQYF
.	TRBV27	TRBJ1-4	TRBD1	TGTGCCAGCAGTTTAGCGGGACAGGGGAATGAAAAACTGTTTTTT	CASSLAGQGNEKLFF
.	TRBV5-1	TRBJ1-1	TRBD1	TGCGCCAGCAGCTTGGAGGGGGCCCGTGAAGCTTTCTTT	CASSLEGAREAFF
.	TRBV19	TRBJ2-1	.	TGTGCCAGTAGTTTCCAGGGACTGGTCAGGGAGCAGTTCTTC	CASSFQGLVREQFF
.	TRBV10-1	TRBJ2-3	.	TGCGCCAGCAGCTCTGACAGCTTAACAGATACGCAGTATTTT	CASSSDSLTDTQYF
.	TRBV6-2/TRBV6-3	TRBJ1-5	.	TGTGCCAGCAGTTCCGGGACATCCCAGCCCCAGCATTTT	CASSSGTSQPQHF
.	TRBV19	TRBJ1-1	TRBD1	TGTGCCAGTAGTATAGGACAGGGGGCGCTTGGGAATGAAGCTTTCTTT	CASSIGQGALGNEAFF
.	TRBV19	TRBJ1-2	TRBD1	TGTGCCAGTAAGGGGGCCAGGGAGGGCTACACCTTC	CASKGAREGYTF
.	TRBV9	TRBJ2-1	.	TGTGCCAGCAGCGTAGGTGGGGACTATGAGCAGTTCTTC	CASSVGGDYEQFF
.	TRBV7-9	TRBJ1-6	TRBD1	TGTGCCAGCAGACCGGACAGGGCAAATTCACCCCTCCACTTT	CASRPDRANSPLHF
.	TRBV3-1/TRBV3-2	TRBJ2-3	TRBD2	TGTGCCAGCAGCCGAACCCCCGGGACTAGCGGGGGGTTCGGCACAGATACGCAGTATTTT	CASSRTPGTSGGFGTDTQYF
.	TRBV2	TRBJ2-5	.	TGTGCCAGCAAGATAGAAGAGACCCAGTACTTC	CASKIEETQYF
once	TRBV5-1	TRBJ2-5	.	TGCGCCAGCAGCGACACAGGGTTGCGGGAGACCCAGTACTTC	CASSDTGLRETQYF
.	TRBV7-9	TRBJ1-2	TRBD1	TGTGCCAGCAGCTTACCGACAGGGCTCTATGGCTACACCTTC	CASSLPTGLYGYTF
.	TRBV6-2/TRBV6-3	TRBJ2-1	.	TGTGCCAGCAGTTACTCGAGCCAGCGGGCGGGAAATGAGCAGTTCTTC	CASSYSSQRAGNEQFF
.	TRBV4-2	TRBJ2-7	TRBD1	TGTGCCAGCAGCTTAACCGGGACAGGGGCCTACGAGCAGTACTTC	CASSLTGTGAYEQYF
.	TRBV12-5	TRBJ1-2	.	TGTGCTAGTGGTTTGGTACCAGGACACGGCTACACCTTC	CASGLVPGHGYTF
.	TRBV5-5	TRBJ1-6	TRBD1	TGTGCCAGCAGCTGGACAGGTGATAATTCACCCCTCCACTTT	CASSWTGDNSPLHF
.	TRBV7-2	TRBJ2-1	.	TGTGCCAGCAGCCCTTGGGAGTGGGGTTCACCTTACAATGAGCAGTTCTTC	CASSPWEWGSPYNEQFF
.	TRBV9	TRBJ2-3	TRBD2	TGTGCCAGCAGCGCTAGCGGGAGTGGGACAGATACGCAGTATTTT	CASSASGSGTDTQYF
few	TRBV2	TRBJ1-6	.	TGTGCCAGCAGTGGAGTAGGGGTGGGTTCACCCCTCCACTTT	CASSGVGVGSPLHF
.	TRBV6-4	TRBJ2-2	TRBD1	TGTGCCAGCAGTGCCAAACCGGGACAGGGGGCCGGGGAGCTGTTTTTT	CASSAKPGQGAGELFF
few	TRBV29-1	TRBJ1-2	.	TGCAGCGTTAATAAGGCGGATGGCTACACCTTC	CSVNKADGYTF
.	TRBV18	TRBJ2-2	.	TGTGCCAGCTCACCACCGACAGAGAACACCGGGGAGCTGTTTTTT	CASSPPTENTGELFF
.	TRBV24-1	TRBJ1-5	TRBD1	TGTGCCACCAGTGCCACTCCGGGACAGGGAGACAGTCAGCCCCAGCATTTT	CATSATPGQGDSQPQHF
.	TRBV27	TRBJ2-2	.	TGTGCCAGCAGTTTTTCTACCGGGGACCAGGGGACCGGGGAGCTGTTTTTT	CASSFSTGDQGTGELFF
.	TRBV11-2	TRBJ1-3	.	TGTGCCAGCAGCTGGGGAAAGGGGAACACCATATATTTT	CASSWGKGNTIYF
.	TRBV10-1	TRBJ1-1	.	TGCGCCAGCAGTGCAGTGAACACTGAAGCTTTCTTT	CASSAVNTEAFF
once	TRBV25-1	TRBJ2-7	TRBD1	TGTGCCACCGAACGGACAGGGGGGAACGAGCAGTACTTC	CATERTGGNEQYF
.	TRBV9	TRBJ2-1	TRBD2	TGTGCCAGCAGCGGGACTAGCTACAATGAGCAGTTCTTC	CASSGTSYNEQFF
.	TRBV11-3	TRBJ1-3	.	TGTGCCAGCAGCCGCGGAGGGGGGGCGCGTAAAAACACCATATATTTT	CASSRGGGARKNTIYF
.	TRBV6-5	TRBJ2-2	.	TGTGCCAGCAGTTCGTTGGACTCGAACACCGGGGAGCTGTTTTTT	CASSSLDSNTGELFF
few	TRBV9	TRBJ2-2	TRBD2	TGTGCCAGCAGCGTAGCGGGGGGTGATACCGGGGAGCTGTTTTTT	CASSVAGGDTGELFF
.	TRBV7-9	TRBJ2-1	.	TGTGCCAGCAGTTCTTCACAGGGTTCGGGGTTCTTC	CASSSSQGSGFF
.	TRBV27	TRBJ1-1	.	TGTGCCAGCAGTTTATATCCCGGGTTGGACACTGAAGCTTTCTTT	CASSLYPGLDTEAFF
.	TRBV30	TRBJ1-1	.	TGTGCCTGTACTGAACAGGCTGGCACTGAAGCTTTCTTT	CACTEQAGTEAFF
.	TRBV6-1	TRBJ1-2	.	TGTGCCAGCAGTGAGCCCTCCCCCGAGGAGTCTGGCTACACCTTC	CASSEPSPEESGYTF
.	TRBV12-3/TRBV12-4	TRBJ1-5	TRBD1	TGTGCCAGCAGGGACAGGACGAATCAGCCCCAGCATTTT	CASRDRTNQPQHF
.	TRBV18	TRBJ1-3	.	TGTGCCAGCTCACCACCCCCGCCCAGCTCTAGCAACACCATATATTTT	CASSPPPPSSSNTIYF
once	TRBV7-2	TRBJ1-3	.	TGTGCCAGCAGCTCACAGGGACCTGGAAACACCATATATTTT	CASSSQGPGNTIYF
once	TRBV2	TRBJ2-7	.	TGTGCCAGCAATAGAGATTCCTACGAGCAGTACTTC	CASNRDSYEQYF
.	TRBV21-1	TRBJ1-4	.	TGTGCCAGCAGCAAGGGGGACAGGGGGCATGATGAAAAACTGTTTTTT	CASSKGDRGHDEKLFF
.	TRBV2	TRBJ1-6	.	TGTGCCAGCAGTGAACTAGGCTCGAGGAATTCACCCCTCCACTTT	CASSELGSRNSPLHF